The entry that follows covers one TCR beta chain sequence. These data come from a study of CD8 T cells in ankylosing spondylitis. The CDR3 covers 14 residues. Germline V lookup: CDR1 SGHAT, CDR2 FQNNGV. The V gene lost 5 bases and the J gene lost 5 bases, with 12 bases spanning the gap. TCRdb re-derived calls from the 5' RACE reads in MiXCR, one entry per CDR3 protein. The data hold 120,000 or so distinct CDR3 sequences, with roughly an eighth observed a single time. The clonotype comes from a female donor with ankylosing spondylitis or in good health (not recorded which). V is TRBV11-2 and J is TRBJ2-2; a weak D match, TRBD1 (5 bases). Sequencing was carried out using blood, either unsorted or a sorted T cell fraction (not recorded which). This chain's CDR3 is CASSHLQGTGELFF. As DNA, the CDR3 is TGTGCCAGCAGCCATCTCCAGGGAACCGGGGAGCTGTTTTTT.